These 8 T cell receptor beta chains came from one sample sequenced in a study of T cells in Graves' hyperthyroidism and ophthalmopathy. The source material, RNA transcripts, was used to amplify TCR beta CDR3 regions. HTBI primers were used for first-round RT-PCR of the TCR CDR3. TCRdb reprocessed the multiplex PCR reads with MiXCR, giving one entry per CDR3 protein. The data hold around 340,000 distinct CDR3 sequences, with roughly 20% observed a single time. Sequencing used blood. The receptors originated from a woman aged 40 to 50 with Graves' ophthalmopathy.

This chain uses TRBV7-9 with TRBJ2-5; D might be TRBD2 (5 bases). The V end was cut by 4 bases, the J end by 1 base, with 13 bases between. Germline V gene sequence: CDR1 SEHNR, CDR2 FQNEAQ (reference sequence). This CDR3 has 15 amino acids. CDR3 protein: CASSYGLHLQETQYF. The CDR3 nucleotides read TGTGCCAGCAGCTACGGACTCCACCTCCAAGAGACCCAGTACTTC.

As regards this clonotype: A read error may produce the germline difference seen at one junction end. The chain is built from TRBV6-2 or TRBV6-3 and TRBJ1-2; D is perhaps TRBD1 (6 bases). The CDR3 consists of 13 residues. Per the germline V gene, CDR1 is MNHEY and CDR2 is SVGEGT. The CDR3 here is CASSWGTYYVYTF. CDR3 bases: TGTGCCAGCAGTTGGGGGACATACTATGTCTACACCTTC.

V and J are TRBV5-1 and TRBJ2-7; no definite D call. Germline V gene lookup returns CDR1 SGHRS and CDR2 YFSETQ. Trimming pared 4 bases from V and 0 bases from J, leaving 8 bases between. CDR3 length: 13 residues. Here the CDR3 DNA reads TGCGCCAGCAGCCGCGCGTCCTCCTACGAGCAGTACTTC. This gives the protein CASSRASSYEQYF.

This clonotype was counted ten times or more. This chain joins TRBV6-2 or TRBV6-3 and TRBJ2-6; D unclear. This CDR3 is built from 15 residues. Trimming left V 5 bases short and J 0 bases short, with 8 bases between. The germline CDR1 and CDR2 sequences are MNHEY and SVGEGT. CDR3 nucleotides: TGTGCCAGCAGTCCGTTCCTCTCTGGGGCCAACGTCCTGACTTTC. This codes for CASSPFLSGANVLTF.

In this sample, this clonotype turned up many times. The V and J genes are TRBV4-2 and TRBJ2-7, with TRBD2 matching 7 bases. CDR1 is LGHNA and CDR2 is YNFKEQ in the germline V gene. There are 15 residues in the CDR3. Trimming took 5 bases from V and 5 from J; bases not matched to a gene: 12. The CDR3 region has the DNA TGTGCCAGCAGCAAAGTGGGAGGGGATCCCAACGAGCAGTACTTC. It specifies CASSKVGGDPNEQYF.

The J gene is TRBJ1-5, the V gene TRBV19; D is undetermined. Between the trimmed V and J ends, which lost 6 bases and 2 bases, there was a span of 11 bases. This CDR3 region has 14 residues. Germline assignment: CDR1 LNHDA and CDR2 SQIVND (reference sequence). Here the CDR3 DNA reads TGTGCCAGTAGCGCTCGGTCCCGCAATCAGCCCCAGCATTTT. Its translation is CASSARSRNQPQHF.

The genes are TRBV12-3 or TRBV12-4 and TRBJ2-7; 8 bases fit TRBD1. This CDR3 contains 15 residues. Trimming at V came to 6 bases and at J to 0 bases, leaving 7 bases not matched to a gene. The CDR3 loop is CASSDRGASSYEQYF. The CDR3 nucleotides read TGTGCCAGCAGCGACAGGGGTGCTAGCTCCTACGAGCAGTACTTC.

This clonotype was counted many times. This chain joins TRBV12-3 or TRBV12-4 and TRBJ1-1; possible D gene TRBD1, 5 bases. The CDR3 sequence is 13 residues long. Trimming removed 6 bases at V and 1 base at J, with 9 bases between. The chain's CDR3 is CASSTTANTEAFF. The DNA of the CDR3 is TGTGCCAGCAGCACGACAGCGAACACTGAAGCTTTCTTT.